The next 19 T cell receptor beta chains were all read from a single sample in a study of T cells in Graves' hyperthyroidism and ophthalmopathy. It was RNA transcripts that yielded the amplified TCR beta CDR3 regions. First-round RT-PCR targeting the TCR CDR3 was performed with the HTBI primer set. TCRdb processed the multiplex PCR reads anew with MiXCR; each CDR3 protein has one entry. The profile shows about 840,000 distinct CDR3 sequences, roughly 37% of them singletons. The sample comprised blood. The receptors here all came from a young man with Graves' hyperthyroidism.

This clonotype was counted only a few times. This chain links TRBV7-9 with TRBJ2-5; 8 bases map to TRBD1. Germline CDR1 and CDR2: SEHNR and FQNEAQ (reference sequence). This CDR3 is 15 amino acids long. With 5 bases clipped from V and 3 bases from J, the junction kept 8 bases outside the gene matches. The CDR3 bases are TGTGCCAGCAGCATTGGACAGGGCTCGAAAGAGACCCAGTACTTC. This codes for CASSIGQGSKETQYF.

Points on this clonotype: A read error is possible here, since a much larger clone lies one base away. The chain recombines TRBV2 with TRBJ1-2; TRBD1 agrees at 9 bases. CDR3 length: 13 amino acids. Germline CDR1 is SNHLY and CDR2 is FYNNEI. The V gene end was trimmed by 8 bases and the J gene end by 6 bases; junction bases not matched to a gene: 7. The CDR3 sequence is CASSGTGWDGYTF. CDR3 nucleotides: TGTGCCAGCTCCGGGACAGGGTGGGATGGCTACACCTTC.

The table lists this clonotype with a few counts. The J gene is TRBJ1-5, the V gene TRBV2; no firm D call. Trimming took 0 bases from V and 5 from J, leaving 11 bases between them. CDR3 size: 15 residues. Germline CDR1 and CDR2: SNHLY and FYNNEI. The CDR3 DNA sequence: TGTGCCAGCAGTGAAGCGAGAGCAGACTATCAGCCCCAGCATTTT. It encodes CASSEARADYQPQHF.

The V and J genes are TRBV20-1 and TRBJ2-7, with TRBD2 identical over 13 bases. The ends lost 5 bases at V and 3 bases at J; junction bases unmatched: 7. The CDR3 sequence is 15 residues long. Germline V gives CDR1 DFQATT, CDR2 SNEGSKA (reference sequence). CDR3 loop: CSARRTSGSDYEQYF. CDR3 coding DNA: TGCAGTGCTCGCCGGACTAGCGGGAGCGACTACGAGCAGTACTTC.

This clonotype appeared a few times. V usage is TRBV12-3 or TRBV12-4 and J usage is TRBJ2-7; tentatively, D is TRBD1 or TRBD2 (6 bases each). Trimming stripped 7 bases from V and 5 bases from J, with 15 bases between. The CDR3 is 13 amino acids. CDR3 loop: CASKYGGPNEQYF. CDR3 DNA sequence: TGTGCCAGCAAATACGGGGGCCCCAACGAGCAGTACTTC.

This clonotype was counted between two and nine times. CDR3 bases: TGTGCCAGCAGCCACAATAGCGGGAGCACAGATACGCAGTATTTT. Residues: CASSHNSGSTDTQYF. The J gene is TRBJ2-3, the V gene TRBV5-6; 7 nucleotides match TRBD2. CDR1 SGHDT and CDR2 YYEEEE come from the germline V gene. The CDR3 runs 15 residues. V was pared by 4 bases and J by 0 bases, with 5 bases of the junction left unmatched. Drawing the rest from reference TRBV5-6 and TRBJ2-3, the complete variable domain is DAGVTQSPTHLIKTRGQQVTLRCSPKSGHDTVSWYQQALGQGPQFIFQYYEEEERQRGNFPDRFSGHQFPNYSSELNVNALLLGDSALYLCASSHNSGSTDTQYFGPGTRLTVL.

This clonotype was seen a few times. J is TRBJ1-6 and V is TRBV19; 9 bases agree with TRBD1. V trimming: 5 bases; J trimming: 7 bases; junction bases outside the gene matches: 9. CDR1 LNHDA and CDR2 SQIVND come from the germline V gene (reference sequence). This CDR3 spans 16 amino acids. For the CDR3, the DNA is TGTGCCAGTAGTGCCCCGATCGGGACAGGGAATTCACCCCTCCACTTT. It yields the protein CASSAPIGTGNSPLHF.

This clonotype was seen once. This chain connects TRBV9 to TRBJ1-4; TRBD1 aligns across 8 bases. This CDR3 is 14 amino acids long. Germline values: CDR1 SGDLS, CDR2 YYNGEE. V trimming: 5 bases; J trimming: 7 bases; junction bases outside the gene matches: 7. The CDR3 DNA sequence: TGTGCCAGCAGTCCCCAGGGGGCGTTTGAAAAACTGTTTTTT. Amino acids: CASSPQGAFEKLFF.

V usage is TRBV7-2 and J usage is TRBJ2-2, with 11 bases identical to TRBD2. Germline V gene data show CDR1 as SGHTA and CDR2 as FQGNSA. V gave up 7 bases and J gave up 4 bases; unmatched junction bases: 14. This CDR3 has 18 amino acids. The CDR3 nucleotides read TGTGCCAGCACCGTAGCGGGAGGGAGGGTCACGGTCACCGGGGAGCTGTTTTTT. Amino acid sequence: CASTVAGGRVTVTGELFF. The full variable domain, completed using reference TRBV7-2 and TRBJ2-2, is GAGVSQSPSNKVTEKGKDVELRCDPISGHTALYWYRQSLGQGLEFLIYFQGNSAPDKSGLPSDRFSAERTGGSVSTLTIQRTQQEDSAVYLCASTVAGGRVTVTGELFFGEGSRLTVL.

This clonotype was recorded many times. The chain recombines TRBV7-8 with TRBJ1-1; tentatively, D is TRBD1 (6 bases). Looked up from germline, CDR1 is SGHVS and CDR2 is FQNEAQ. CDR3 size: 13 residues. Trimming removed 0 bases at V and 13 bases at J, with 15 bases between. The CDR3 reads CASSLAGHAHSFF. The CDR3 DNA reads as TGTGCCAGCAGCTTAGCGGGACACGCTCATAGTTTCTTT.

The CDR3 DNA sequence: TGTGCCAGCAGCCACCTATCAGACGGGGACGCTTTCTTT. Translation gives CASSHLSDGDAFF. The J gene is TRBJ1-1, the V gene TRBV25-1, with D possibly TRBD1 on 5 matching bases. This CDR3 is 13 amino acids long. Trimming took off 6 bases at V and 11 bases at J, with 19 bases between the two ends. Germline CDR1 reads MGHDK; CDR2 reads SYGVNS.

In this sample, this clonotype turned up many times. The genes are TRBV7-9 and TRBJ1-5; D not resolved. The V end was cut by 1 base, the J end by 6 bases, with 10 bases between. In germline, CDR1 is SEHNR, CDR2 FQNEAQ (reference sequence). This CDR3 comprises 14 residues. CDR3 loop: CASSLGGPTQPQHF. DNA for the CDR3: TGTGCCAGCAGCTTAGGAGGGCCCACTCAGCCCCAGCATTTT. Together with reference TRBV7-9 and TRBJ1-5, the CDR3 gives the full variable domain: DTGVSQNPRHKITKRGQNVTFRCDPISEHNRLYWYRQTLGQGPEFLTYFQNEAQLEKSRLLSDRFSAERPKGSFSTLEIQRTEQGDSAMYLCASSLGGPTQPQHFGDGTRLSIL.

This clonotype was seen at least ten times. The chain carries TRBV20-1 and TRBJ1-2; the D is unclear. The CDR3 spans 13 residues. CDR1 is DFQATT and CDR2 is SNEGSKA in the germline V gene (reference sequence). Trimming left V 0 bases short and J 0 bases short, with 5 bases between. As DNA, the CDR3 is TGCAGTGCTAGAGACGGATCTAACTATGGCTACACCTTC. It translates to CSARDGSNYGYTF.

The V and J genes are TRBV2 and TRBJ1-1; D is unclear. The CDR3 has 15 residues. Per the germline V gene, CDR1 is SNHLY and CDR2 is FYNNEI. Deletions cut 4 bases from V and 1 base from J, with 13 bases between. CDR3 loop: CASSAKGGKNTEAFF. CDR3 sequence (DNA): TGTGCCAGCAGTGCTAAAGGTGGGAAGAACACTGAAGCTTTCTTT.

This clonotype was detected only once. This rearrangement joins TRBV29-1 to TRBJ1-1; D not certain. Deletions cut 6 bases from V and 3 bases from J, with 11 bases between. The germline V gene encodes CDR1 SQVTM and CDR2 ANQGSEA. This CDR3 has 12 amino acids. CDR3 region: CSVRVADTEAFF. DNA of the CDR3: TGCAGCGTCCGCGTCGCCGACACTGAAGCTTTCTTT.

V and J are TRBV9 and TRBJ1-3, with a weak D call TRBD1 (5 bases). The ends were cut back, 0 bases at V and 0 bases at J, with 10 bases in the middle. Per the germline V gene, CDR1 is SGDLS and CDR2 is YYNGEE. The CDR3 contains 16 residues. Here the CDR3 reads CASSVEQGPSGNTIYF. CDR3 in DNA: TGTGCCAGCAGCGTAGAGCAGGGCCCCTCTGGAAACACCATATATTTT.

About this clonotype: A much larger clone lies a single base off, so this may be a read error. The CDR3 carries no conserved terminal phenylalanine or tryptophan, so it likely arises from a read error. V gene TRBV2 combines with J gene TRBJ1-1; no firm D call. Trimming removed 10 bases at V and 7 bases at J, with 13 bases between. CDR3 size: 11 residues. Germline CDR1 is SNHLY and CDR2 is FYNNEI. In nucleotides, the CDR3 is TGTGCCAACAACGTCGGGGATGAAGCTTTCCTT. This codes for CANNVGDEAFL.

This clonotype was found a few times. This chain links TRBV7-2 with TRBJ2-5; 9 bases are a match to TRBD2. Germline CDR1 reads SGHTA; CDR2 reads FQGNSA. The CDR3 is 18 amino acids. Unmatched junction bases numbered 16, after V lost 3 bases and J lost 5 bases. Here the CDR3 DNA reads TGTGCCAGCAGCTTCATTTTGGGACTAGCCCAGGGGGGGGAGACCCAGTACTTC. Residues: CASSFILGLAQGGETQYF.

The sample holds many counts of this clonotype. The chain joins TRBV9 to TRBJ1-1; a weak D match, TRBD1 (5 bases). V lost 4 bases, J lost 7 bases, and 11 bases lay in between. The CDR3 contains 12 residues. CDR1 and CDR2 from the germline V gene are SGDLS and YYNGEE. CDR3 sequence (DNA): TGTGCCAGCAGCCCACTTGACAGTGAAGCTTTCTTT. Protein sequence: CASSPLDSEAFF.